Following are 19 T cell receptor beta chains from one sample sequenced in a study of early stage breast cancer tumors. Sequenced by immunoSEQ multiplex PCR; TCRdb stores in-frame clones only, minus some. The sample carries about 25,000 clones, less than 75% recorded once. The material sequenced was breast tumor tissue. The receptor source for this set is a person in their sixties or seventies with breast cancer.

V and J are TRBV10-3 and TRBJ2-1, with 12 positions matching TRBD1. The CDR3 is 14 amino acids. V was clipped by 10 bases and J by 8 bases; unmatched bases: 9. Germline CDR1 reads ENHRY; CDR2 reads SYGVKD. The CDR3 DNA reads as TGTGCCACCAGGCCGGGACAGGGGGCTGATGAGCAGTTCTTC. The encoded protein is CATRPGQGADEQFF.

This clone was observed a few times. This rearrangement joins TRBV18 to TRBJ2-7; D is ambiguous. Germline assignment: CDR1 KGHSH and CDR2 LQKENI. The CDR3 consists of 14 residues. Trimming removed 1 base from V and 4 bases from J, with 11 bases in between. The CDR3 protein is CASSPRPSEYEQYF. CDR3 DNA sequence: TGTGCCAGCTCACCACGACCGAGCGAGTACGAGCAGTACTTC.

This clone came up once. The rearrangement uses TRBV11-2 and TRBJ2-7; 8 nucleotides line up with TRBD1. The J segment lost 5 bases and the V segment lost 6 bases, leaving 18 bases of the junction unmatched. The germline V gene encodes CDR1 SGHAT and CDR2 FQNNGV. This CDR3 region has 17 residues. CDR3 nucleotide sequence: TGTGCCAGCAGTTTTACGACCCCTGGGCAGGGGGCTCACGAGCAGTACTTC. Translating gives CASSFTTPGQGAHEQYF.

In its sample, this clone ranks as medium-sized (0.01 to 0.1%). The rearrangement joins TRBV28 to TRBJ1-2; the D gene is possibly TRBD1 (5 bases). The V end was cut by 6 bases, the J end by 8 bases, with 19 bases between. The CDR3 spans 14 residues. Germline loops: CDR1 MDHEN, CDR2 SYDVKM. CDR3 amino acids: CASREVARGGGYTF. DNA of the CDR3: TGTGCCAGCAGGGAAGTCGCCCGGGGGGGAGGCTACACCTTC.

This rearrangement joins TRBV19 to TRBJ2-1; unclear D gene. Trimming left V 4 bases short and J 7 bases short, with 20 bases between. Germline V gene lookup returns CDR1 LNHDA and CDR2 SQIVND (reference sequence). The CDR3 length is 16 residues. CDR3 amino acids: CASSTGMPSLNNEQFF. The CDR3 DNA reads as TGTGCCAGTAGTACCGGTATGCCCTCTCTAAATAATGAGCAGTTCTTC.

This clone was seen just once. The V gene is TRBV6-1, the J gene TRBJ1-2, with a possible D match to TRBD1 (5 bases). CDR3 length: 12 residues. The V end was cut by 6 bases, the J end by 6 bases, with 11 bases between. Germline lookup yields CDR1 MNHNS and CDR2 SASEGT. The CDR3 loop is CASRGLAHGYTF. CDR3 bases: TGTGCCAGCAGGGGACTGGCCCATGGCTACACCTTC.

Only one count was recorded for this clone. The CDR3 DNA reads as TGTGCCAGCAGCTTAGCGGACAGGGGAAGGGAAGCTTTCTTT. Amino acid sequence: CASSLADRGREAFF. V is TRBV7-9 and J is TRBJ1-1; 9 bases map to TRBD1. This CDR3 spans 14 amino acids. V shed 0 bases and J 8 bases; nucleotides not matched to a gene: 4. Germline V gene lookup returns CDR1 SEHNR and CDR2 FQNEAQ (reference sequence). The full variable domain, completed using reference TRBV7-9 and TRBJ1-1, is DTGVSQNPRHKITKRGQNVTFRCDPISEHNRLYWYRQTLGQGPEFLTYFQNEAQLEKSRLLSDRFSAERPKGSFSTLEIQRTEQGDSAMYLCASSLADRGREAFFGQGTRLTVV.

The V and J genes are TRBV29-1 and TRBJ2-7, with D unresolved. V lost 1 base and J 0 bases, leaving 4 bases between the germline ends. CDR3 length equals 12 residues. CDR1 and CDR2 (germline): SQVTM, ANQGSEA. CDR3 sequence reads: CSVEGHSYEQYF. The CDR3 DNA reads TGCAGCGTTGAAGGACACTCCTACGAGCAGTACTTC.

V and J are TRBV6-6 and TRBJ1-1; the match to TRBD1 covers 7 bases. Trimming at V came to 0 bases and at J to 8 bases, leaving 6 bases not matched to a gene. The CDR3 loop spans 14 amino acids. Germline loops: CDR1 MNHNY, CDR2 SVGAGI (reference sequence). As DNA, the CDR3 is TGTGCCAGCAGTTACTCGACGATACAGGGGGAAGCTTTCTTT. It is translated as CASSYSTIQGEAFF.

This sequence joins TRBV19 and TRBJ2-5, with D maybe TRBD2 (5 bases). The germline CDR1 and CDR2 sequences are LNHDA and SQIVND (reference sequence). The CDR3 is made up of 13 amino acids. Trimming cost V 9 bases and J 5 bases, with 16 bases left between them. This chain's CDR3 is CARANLGVETQYF. The DNA for the CDR3 is TGTGCCAGAGCCAATCTGGGAGTGGAGACCCAGTACTTC.

The rearrangement joins TRBV7-9 to TRBJ2-2; no clear D. This CDR3 is 14 amino acids long. Germline V gene lookup returns CDR1 SEHNR and CDR2 FQNEAQ (reference sequence). Deletions cut 2 bases from V and 4 bases from J, with 8 bases between. CDR3: CASSLKTLTGELFF. Here the CDR3 DNA reads TGTGCCAGCAGCTTAAAGACACTCACCGGGGAGCTGTTTTTT.

CDR3 nucleotides: TGTGCCAGCAGCCTCACTAGCGGGAGACCCCACGAGCAGTACTTC. Residues: CASSLTSGRPHEQYF. The chain is built from TRBV7-9 and TRBJ2-7; 11 bases agree with TRBD2. With V trimmed by 5 bases and J by 5 bases, 8 bases remained unmatched. There are 15 residues in the CDR3. The V gene's germline CDR1 is SEHNR and CDR2 FQNEAQ (reference sequence).

This clone has only one observation. This chain connects TRBV11-1 to TRBJ1-5; TRBD1 might be the D (5 bases). CDR1 is SGHAT, CDR2 FQDESV, per germline (reference sequence). V shed 5 bases and J shed 1 base, with 9 bases lying between them. CDR3 length: 14 amino acids. CDR3 nucleotides: TGTGCCAGCAGCCCCGGGGGGAGCAATCAGCCCCAGCATTTT. This sequence encodes CASSPGGSNQPQHF.

The V gene is TRBV27, the J gene TRBJ1-2, with a weak D call TRBD1 (5 bases). V lost 0 bases to trimming and J lost 7 bases, with 18 bases between them. This CDR3 spans 16 amino acids. CDR1 is MNHEY and CDR2 is SMNVEV in the germline V gene (reference sequence). The CDR3 DNA sequence: TGTGCCAGCAGTTTATCCGGGGGGGTGAGGAAGGGTGGCTACACCTTC. It encodes CASSLSGGVRKGGYTF.

This clone is medium-sized. The CDR3 is CASSRTSNQPQHF. The CDR3 nucleotides read TGTGCCAGCAGCCGTACATCGAATCAGCCCCAGCATTTT. The gene calls are TRBV16 and TRBJ1-5; no reliable D call. The germline V gene has CDR1 KGHSY and CDR2 FQNENV. The germline V and J ends were trimmed by 4 bases and 4 bases, with 8 bases remaining between them. The CDR3 contains 13 residues. Drawing the rest from reference TRBV16 and TRBJ1-5, the complete variable domain is GEEVAQTPKHLVRGEGQKAKLYCAPIKGHSYVFWYQQVLKNEFKFLISFQNENVFDETGMPKERFSAKCLPNSPCSLEIQATKLEDSAVYFCASSRTSNQPQHFGDGTRLSIL.

This clone occurred many times. The gene calls are TRBV5-4 and TRBJ2-1; 9 nucleotides match TRBD1. Unmatched junction bases numbered 11, after V lost 4 bases and J lost 9 bases. Germline CDR1 is SGHNT and CDR2 is YYREEE (reference sequence). The CDR3 extends over 15 amino acids. CDR3 nucleotide sequence: TGTGCCAGCAGCACCTCCGGGACAGGGCTTGGTGAGCAGTTCTTC. This codes for CASSTSGTGLGEQFF. Complete variable domain (other parts from reference TRBV5-4 and TRBJ2-1): ETGVTQSPTHLIKTRGQQVTLRCSSQSGHNTVSWYQQALGQGPQFIFQYYREEENGRGNFPPRFSGLQFPNYSSELNVNALELDDSALYLCASSTSGTGLGEQFFGPGTRLTVL.

This sequence joins TRBV27 and TRBJ2-1, with 10 bases identical to TRBD2. The germline V gene has CDR1 MNHEY and CDR2 SMNVEV (reference sequence). The CDR3 covers 16 residues. The V and J ends lost 5 bases and 6 bases, in that order; junction bases with no gene match: 10. In nucleotides, the CDR3 is TGTGCCAGCAGTCCAATTAGCGGGAGGTGGGTCAATGAGCAGTTCTTC. The encoded protein is CASSPISGRWVNEQFF.

This clone was found a few times. The V gene is TRBV7-2, the J gene TRBJ2-7; maybe TRBD1 (6 bases). Trimming took off 5 bases at V and 7 bases at J, with 21 bases between the two ends. Per germline, CDR1 SGHTA and CDR2 FQGNSA. The CDR3 extends over 15 amino acids. In DNA form, the CDR3 reads TGTGCCAGCAGCGGGTCCGGGACCCTCCAGGGGGAGCAGTACTTC. Translation gives CASSGSGTLQGEQYF. Supplemented by reference TRBV7-2 and TRBJ2-7, the full variable domain reads GAGVSQSPSNKVTEKGKDVELRCDPISGHTALYWYRQSLGQGLEFLIYFQGNSAPDKSGLPSDRFSAERTGGSVSTLTIQRTQQEDSAVYLCASSGSGTLQGEQYFGPGTRLTVT.

This sequence joins TRBV12-5 and TRBJ1-4; D gene uncertain. Trimming removed 2 bases at V and 3 bases at J, with 13 bases between. This CDR3 region has 16 residues. Germline loops: CDR1 LGHNT, CDR2 FRNRAP. The CDR3 loop reads CASGLSSGGPNEKLFF. The DNA of the CDR3 is TGTGCTAGTGGTTTGTCCTCAGGAGGTCCTAATGAAAAACTGTTTTTT.